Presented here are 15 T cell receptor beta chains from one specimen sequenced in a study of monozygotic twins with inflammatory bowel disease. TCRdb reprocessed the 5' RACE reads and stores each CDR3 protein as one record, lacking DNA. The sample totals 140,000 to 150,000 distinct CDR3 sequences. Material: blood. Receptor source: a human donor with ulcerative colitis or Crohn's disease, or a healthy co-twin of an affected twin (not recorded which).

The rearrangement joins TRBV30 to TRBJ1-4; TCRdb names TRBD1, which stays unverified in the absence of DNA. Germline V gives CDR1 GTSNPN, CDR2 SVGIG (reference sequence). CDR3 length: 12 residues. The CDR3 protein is CAWSLPREKLFF.

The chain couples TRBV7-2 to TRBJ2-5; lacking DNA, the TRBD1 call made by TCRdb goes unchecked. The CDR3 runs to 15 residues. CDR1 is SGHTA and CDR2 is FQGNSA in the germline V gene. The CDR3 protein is CASSLDLGAKETQYF.

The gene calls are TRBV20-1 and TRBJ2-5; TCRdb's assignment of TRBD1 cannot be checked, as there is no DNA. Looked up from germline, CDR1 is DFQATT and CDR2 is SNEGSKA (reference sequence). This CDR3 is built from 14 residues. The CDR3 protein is CSASSGQEGETQYF.

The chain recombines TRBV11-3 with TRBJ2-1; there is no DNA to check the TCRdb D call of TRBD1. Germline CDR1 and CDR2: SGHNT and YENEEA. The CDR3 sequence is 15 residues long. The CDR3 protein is CASSNRDRAYNEQFF.

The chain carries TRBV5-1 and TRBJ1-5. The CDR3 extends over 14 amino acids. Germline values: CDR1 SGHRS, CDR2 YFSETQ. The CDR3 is CASSVIGGDQPQHF.

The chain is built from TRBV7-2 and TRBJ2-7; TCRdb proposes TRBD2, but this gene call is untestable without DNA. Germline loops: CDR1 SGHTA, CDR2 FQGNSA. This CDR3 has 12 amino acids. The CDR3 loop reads CASSLRGREQYF.

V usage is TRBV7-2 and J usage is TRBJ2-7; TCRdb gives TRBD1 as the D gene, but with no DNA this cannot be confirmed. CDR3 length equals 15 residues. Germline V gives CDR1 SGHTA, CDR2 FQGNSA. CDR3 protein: CASSLPGQQAYEQYF.

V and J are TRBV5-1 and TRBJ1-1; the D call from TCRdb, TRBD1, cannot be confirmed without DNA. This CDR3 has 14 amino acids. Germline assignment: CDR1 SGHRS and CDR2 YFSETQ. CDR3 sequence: CASSLRTDNTEAFF.

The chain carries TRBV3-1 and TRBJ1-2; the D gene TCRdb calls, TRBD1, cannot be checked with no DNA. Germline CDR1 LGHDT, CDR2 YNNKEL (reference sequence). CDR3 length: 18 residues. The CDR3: CASSQESGGAYFHYGYTF.

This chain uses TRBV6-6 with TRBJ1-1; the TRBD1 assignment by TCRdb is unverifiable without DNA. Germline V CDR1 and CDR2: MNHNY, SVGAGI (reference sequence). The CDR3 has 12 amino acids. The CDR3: CASSYLEQGAFF.

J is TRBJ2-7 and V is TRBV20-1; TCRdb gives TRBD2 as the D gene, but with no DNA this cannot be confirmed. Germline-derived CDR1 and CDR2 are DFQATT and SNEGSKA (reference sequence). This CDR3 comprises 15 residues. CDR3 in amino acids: CSARDRRGPVSEQYF.

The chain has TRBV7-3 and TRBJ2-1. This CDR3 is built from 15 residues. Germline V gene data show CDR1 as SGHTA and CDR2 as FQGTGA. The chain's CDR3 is CASSSDRASYNEQFF.

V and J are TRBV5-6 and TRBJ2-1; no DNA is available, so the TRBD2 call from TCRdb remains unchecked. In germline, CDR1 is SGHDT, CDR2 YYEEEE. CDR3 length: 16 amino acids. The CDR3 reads CASSPWTRGRLNEQFF.

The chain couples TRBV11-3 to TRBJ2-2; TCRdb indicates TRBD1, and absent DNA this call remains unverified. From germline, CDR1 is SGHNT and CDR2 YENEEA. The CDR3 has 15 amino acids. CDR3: CASSWQGANTGELFF.

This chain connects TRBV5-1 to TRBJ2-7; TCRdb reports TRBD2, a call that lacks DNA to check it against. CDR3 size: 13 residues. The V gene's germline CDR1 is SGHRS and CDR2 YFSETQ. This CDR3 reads CASSLEGPPEQYF.